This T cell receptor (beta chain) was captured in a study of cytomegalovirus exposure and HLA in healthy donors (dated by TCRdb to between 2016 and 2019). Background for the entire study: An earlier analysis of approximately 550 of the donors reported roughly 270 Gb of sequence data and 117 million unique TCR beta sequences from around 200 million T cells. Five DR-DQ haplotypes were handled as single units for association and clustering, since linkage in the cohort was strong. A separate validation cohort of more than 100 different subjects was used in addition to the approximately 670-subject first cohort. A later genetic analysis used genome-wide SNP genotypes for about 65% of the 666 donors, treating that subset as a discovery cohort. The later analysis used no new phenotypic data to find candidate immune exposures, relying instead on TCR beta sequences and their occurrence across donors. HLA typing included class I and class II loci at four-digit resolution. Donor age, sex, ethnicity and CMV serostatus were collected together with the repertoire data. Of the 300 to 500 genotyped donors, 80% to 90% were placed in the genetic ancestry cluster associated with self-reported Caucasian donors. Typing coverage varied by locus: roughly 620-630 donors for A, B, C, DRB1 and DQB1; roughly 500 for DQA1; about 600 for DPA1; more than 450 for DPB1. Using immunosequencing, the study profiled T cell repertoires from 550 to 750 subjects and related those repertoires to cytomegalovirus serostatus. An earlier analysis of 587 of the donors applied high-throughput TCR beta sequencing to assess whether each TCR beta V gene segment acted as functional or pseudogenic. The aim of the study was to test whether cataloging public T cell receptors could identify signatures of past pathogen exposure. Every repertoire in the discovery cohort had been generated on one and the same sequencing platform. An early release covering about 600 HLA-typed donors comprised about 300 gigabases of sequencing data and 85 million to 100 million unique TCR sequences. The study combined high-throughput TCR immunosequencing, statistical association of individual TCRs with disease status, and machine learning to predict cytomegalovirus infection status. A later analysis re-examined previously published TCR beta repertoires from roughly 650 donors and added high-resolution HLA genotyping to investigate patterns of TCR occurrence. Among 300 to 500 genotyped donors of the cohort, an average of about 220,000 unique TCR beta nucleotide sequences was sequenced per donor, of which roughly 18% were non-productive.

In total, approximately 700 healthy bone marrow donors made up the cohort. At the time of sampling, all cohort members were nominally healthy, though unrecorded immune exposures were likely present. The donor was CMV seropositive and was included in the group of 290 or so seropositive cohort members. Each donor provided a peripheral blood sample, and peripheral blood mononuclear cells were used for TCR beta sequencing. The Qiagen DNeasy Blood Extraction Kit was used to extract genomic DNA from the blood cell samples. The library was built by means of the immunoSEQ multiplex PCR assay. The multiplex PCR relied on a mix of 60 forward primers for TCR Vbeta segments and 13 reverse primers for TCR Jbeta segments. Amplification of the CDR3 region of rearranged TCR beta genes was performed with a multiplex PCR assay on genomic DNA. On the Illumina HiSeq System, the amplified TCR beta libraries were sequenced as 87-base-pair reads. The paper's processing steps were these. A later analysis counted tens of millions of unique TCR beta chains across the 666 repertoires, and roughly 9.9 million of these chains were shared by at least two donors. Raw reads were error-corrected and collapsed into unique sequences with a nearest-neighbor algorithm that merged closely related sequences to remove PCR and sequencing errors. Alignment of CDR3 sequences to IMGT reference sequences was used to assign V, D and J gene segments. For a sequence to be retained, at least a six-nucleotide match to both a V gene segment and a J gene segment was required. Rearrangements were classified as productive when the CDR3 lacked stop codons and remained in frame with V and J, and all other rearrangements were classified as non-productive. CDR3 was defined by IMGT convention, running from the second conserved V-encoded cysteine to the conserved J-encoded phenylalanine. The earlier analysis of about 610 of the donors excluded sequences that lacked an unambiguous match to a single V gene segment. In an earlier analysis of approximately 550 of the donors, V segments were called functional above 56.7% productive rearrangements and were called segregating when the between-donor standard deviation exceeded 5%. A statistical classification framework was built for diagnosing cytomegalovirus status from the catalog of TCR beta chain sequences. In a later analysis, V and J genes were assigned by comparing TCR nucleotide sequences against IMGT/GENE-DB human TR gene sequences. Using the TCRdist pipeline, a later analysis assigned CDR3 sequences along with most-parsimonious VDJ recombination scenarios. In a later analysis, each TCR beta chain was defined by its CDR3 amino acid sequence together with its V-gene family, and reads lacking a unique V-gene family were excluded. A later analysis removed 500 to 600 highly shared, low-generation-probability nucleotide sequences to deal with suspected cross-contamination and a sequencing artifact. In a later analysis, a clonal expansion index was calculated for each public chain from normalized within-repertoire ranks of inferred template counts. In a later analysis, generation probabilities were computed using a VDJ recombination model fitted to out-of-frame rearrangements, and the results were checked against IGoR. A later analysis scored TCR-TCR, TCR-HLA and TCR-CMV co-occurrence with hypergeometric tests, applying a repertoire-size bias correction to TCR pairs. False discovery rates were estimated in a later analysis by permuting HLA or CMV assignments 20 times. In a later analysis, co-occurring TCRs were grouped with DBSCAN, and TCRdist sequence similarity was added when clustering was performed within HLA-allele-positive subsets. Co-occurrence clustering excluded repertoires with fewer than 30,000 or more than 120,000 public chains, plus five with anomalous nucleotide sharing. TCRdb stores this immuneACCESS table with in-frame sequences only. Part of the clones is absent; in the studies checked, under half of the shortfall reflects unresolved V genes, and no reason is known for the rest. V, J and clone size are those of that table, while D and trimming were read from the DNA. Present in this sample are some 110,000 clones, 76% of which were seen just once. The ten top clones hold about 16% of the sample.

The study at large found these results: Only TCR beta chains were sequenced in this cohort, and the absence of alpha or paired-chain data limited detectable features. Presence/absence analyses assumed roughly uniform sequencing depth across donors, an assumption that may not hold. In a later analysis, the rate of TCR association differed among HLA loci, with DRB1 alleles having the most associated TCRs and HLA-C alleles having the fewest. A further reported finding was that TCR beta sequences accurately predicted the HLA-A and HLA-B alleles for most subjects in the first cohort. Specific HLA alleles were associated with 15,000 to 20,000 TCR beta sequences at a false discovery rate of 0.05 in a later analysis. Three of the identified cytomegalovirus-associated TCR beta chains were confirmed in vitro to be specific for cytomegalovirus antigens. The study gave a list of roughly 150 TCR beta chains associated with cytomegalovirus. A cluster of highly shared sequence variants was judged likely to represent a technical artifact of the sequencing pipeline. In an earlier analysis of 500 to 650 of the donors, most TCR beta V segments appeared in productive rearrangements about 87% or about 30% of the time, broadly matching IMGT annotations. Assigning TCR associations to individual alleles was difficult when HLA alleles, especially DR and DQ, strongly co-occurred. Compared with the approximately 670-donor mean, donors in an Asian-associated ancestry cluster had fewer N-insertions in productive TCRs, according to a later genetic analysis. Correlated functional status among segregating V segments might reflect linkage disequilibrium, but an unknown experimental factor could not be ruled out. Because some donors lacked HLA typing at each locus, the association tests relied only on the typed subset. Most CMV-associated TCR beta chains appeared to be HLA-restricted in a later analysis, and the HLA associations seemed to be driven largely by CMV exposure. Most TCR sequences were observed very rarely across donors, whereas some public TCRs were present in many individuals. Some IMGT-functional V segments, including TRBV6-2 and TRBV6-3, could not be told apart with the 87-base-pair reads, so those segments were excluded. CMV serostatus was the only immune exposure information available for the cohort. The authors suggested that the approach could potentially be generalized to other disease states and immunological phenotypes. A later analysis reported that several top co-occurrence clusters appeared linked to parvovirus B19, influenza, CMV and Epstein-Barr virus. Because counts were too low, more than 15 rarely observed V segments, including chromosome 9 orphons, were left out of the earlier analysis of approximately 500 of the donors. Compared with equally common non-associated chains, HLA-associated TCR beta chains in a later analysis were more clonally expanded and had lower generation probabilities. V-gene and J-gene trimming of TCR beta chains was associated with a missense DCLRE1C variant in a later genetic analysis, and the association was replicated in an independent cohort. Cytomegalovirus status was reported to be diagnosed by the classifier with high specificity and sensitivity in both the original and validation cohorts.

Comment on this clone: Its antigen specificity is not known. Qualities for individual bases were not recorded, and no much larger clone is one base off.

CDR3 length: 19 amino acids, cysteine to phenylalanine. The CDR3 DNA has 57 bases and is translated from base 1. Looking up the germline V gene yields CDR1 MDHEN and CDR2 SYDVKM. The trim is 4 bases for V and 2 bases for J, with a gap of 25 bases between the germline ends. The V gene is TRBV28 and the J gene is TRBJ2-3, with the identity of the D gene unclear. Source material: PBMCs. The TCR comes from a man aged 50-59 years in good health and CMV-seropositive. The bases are TGTGCCAGCAGTTCCCCAATGAAGAGAGTCACTACTTTCACAGATACGCAGTATTTT. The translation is CASSSPMKRVTTFTDTQYF.